This T cell receptor (beta chain) was captured by sequencing in a study of T cell changes during pregnancy in multiple sclerosis. Repertoires were generated with immunoSEQ multiplex PCR, while TCRdb's copy carries only in-frame clones and drops some. The table records approximately 90,000 clones, around 94% of them present only once. The J segment lost 8 bases and the V segment lost 4 bases, leaving 15 bases of the junction unmatched. The CDR3 loop spans 17 amino acids. The V gene's germline CDR1 is SGHRS and CDR2 YFSETQ. This sample comprised peripheral blood, obtained in the third trimester of pregnancy. The rearrangement links TRBV5-1 to TRBJ1-4, with 9 bases matching TRBD1. The origin of this receptor is a female donor with multiple sclerosis, enrolled in a pregnancy study. The CDR3 region is CASSPRDRVGGREKLFF. CDR3 nucleotide sequence: TGCGCCAGCAGCCCCCGGGACAGGGTCGGTGGCCGCGAAAAACTGTTTTTT.